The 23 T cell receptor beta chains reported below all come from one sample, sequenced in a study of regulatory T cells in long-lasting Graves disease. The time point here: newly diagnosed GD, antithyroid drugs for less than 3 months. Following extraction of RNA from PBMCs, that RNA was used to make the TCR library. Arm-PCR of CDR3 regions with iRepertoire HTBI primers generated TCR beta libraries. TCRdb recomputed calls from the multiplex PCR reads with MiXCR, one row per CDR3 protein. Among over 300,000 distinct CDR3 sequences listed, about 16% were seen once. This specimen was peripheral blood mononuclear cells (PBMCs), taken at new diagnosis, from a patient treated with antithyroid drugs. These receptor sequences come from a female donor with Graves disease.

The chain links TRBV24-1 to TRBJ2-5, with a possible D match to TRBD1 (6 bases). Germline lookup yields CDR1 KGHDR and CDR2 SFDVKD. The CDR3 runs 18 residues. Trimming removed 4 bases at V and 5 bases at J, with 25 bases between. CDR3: CATSDLHNMTGGWETQYF. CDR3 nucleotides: TGTGCCACCAGTGACTTACACAATATGACAGGCGGATGGGAGACCCAGTACTTC.

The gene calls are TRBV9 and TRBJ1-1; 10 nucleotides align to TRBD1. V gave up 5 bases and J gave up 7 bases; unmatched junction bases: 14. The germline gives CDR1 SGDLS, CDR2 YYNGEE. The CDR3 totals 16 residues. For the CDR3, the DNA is TGTGCCAGCAGGCGCGGGACAGGGGAATGGATCGGTGAAGCTTTCTTT. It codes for CASRRGTGEWIGEAFF.

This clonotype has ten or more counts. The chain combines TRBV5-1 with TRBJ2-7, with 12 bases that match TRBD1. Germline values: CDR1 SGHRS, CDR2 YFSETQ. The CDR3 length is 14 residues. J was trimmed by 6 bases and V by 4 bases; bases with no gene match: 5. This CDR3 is CASSTGTGGSEQYF. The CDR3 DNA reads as TGCGCCAGCAGCACCGGGACAGGGGGCTCCGAGCAGTACTTC.

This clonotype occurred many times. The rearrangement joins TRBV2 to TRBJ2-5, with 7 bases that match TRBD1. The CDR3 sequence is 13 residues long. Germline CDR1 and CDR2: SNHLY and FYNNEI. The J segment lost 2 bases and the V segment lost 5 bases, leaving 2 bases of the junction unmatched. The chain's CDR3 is CASSSTGQETQYF. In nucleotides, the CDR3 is TGTGCCAGCAGTTCGACAGGGCAAGAGACCCAGTACTTC.

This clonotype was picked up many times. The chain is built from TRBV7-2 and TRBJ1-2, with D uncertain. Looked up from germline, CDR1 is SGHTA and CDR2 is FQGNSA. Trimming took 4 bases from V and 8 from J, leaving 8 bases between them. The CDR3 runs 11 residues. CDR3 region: CASSSSWGYTF. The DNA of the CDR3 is TGTGCCAGCAGCTCCAGTTGGGGCTACACCTTC.

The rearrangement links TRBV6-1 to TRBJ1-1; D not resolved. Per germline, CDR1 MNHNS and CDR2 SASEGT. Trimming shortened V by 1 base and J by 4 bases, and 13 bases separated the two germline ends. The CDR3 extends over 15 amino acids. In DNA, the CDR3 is TGTGCCAGCAGTGAAGACTCCCTACCGAGCACTGAAGCTTTCTTT. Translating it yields CASSEDSLPSTEAFF.

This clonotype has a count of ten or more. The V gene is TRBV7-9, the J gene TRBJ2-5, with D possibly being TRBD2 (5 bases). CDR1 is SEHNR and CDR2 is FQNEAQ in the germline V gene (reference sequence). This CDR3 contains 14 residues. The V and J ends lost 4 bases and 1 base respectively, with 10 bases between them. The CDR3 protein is CASSSGLLQETQYF. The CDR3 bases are TGTGCCAGCAGCTCAGGACTCCTCCAAGAGACCCAGTACTTC.

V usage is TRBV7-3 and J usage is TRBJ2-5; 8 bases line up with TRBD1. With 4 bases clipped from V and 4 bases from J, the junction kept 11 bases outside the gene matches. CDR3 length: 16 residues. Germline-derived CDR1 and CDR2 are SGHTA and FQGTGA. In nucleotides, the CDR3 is TGTGCCAGCAGCTCCCCCCCCAGGGGGCTAAGAGAGACCCAGTACTTC. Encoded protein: CASSSPPRGLRETQYF. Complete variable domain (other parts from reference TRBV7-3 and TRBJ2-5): GAGVSQTPSNKVTEKGKYVELRCDPISGHTALYWYRQSLGQGPEFLIYFQGTGAADDSGLPNDRFFAVRPEGSVSTLKIQRTERGDSAVYLCASSSPPRGLRETQYFGPGTRLLVL.

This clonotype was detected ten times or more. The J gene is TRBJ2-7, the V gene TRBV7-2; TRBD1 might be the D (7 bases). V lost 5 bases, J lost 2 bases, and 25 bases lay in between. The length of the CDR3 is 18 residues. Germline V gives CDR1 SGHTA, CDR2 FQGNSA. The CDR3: CASSTRGGRGRDAYEQYF. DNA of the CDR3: TGTGCCAGCAGCACGAGAGGGGGAAGGGGGCGGGATGCCTACGAGCAGTACTTC.

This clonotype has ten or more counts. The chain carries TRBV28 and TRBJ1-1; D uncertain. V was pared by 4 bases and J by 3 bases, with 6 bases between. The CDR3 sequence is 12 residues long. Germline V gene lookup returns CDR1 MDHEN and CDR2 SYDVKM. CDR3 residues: CASSSLDTEAFF. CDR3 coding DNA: TGTGCCAGCAGTTCCCTGGACACTGAAGCTTTCTTT.

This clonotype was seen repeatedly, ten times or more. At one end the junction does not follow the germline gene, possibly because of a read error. CDR3 bases: TGCGCCAGCAGCTTGGGGCCGATGAACACTGAAGCTTTCTTT. Translation gives CASSLGPMNTEAFF. The genes are TRBV7-9 and TRBJ1-1; possibly TRBD1 for D (5 bases). The CDR3 loop spans 14 amino acids. Germline CDR1 SEHNR, CDR2 FQNEAQ (reference sequence).

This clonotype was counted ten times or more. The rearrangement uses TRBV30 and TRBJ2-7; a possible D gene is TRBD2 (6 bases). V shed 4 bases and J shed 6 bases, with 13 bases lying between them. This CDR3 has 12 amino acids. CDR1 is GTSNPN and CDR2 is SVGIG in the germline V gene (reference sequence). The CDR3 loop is CAWTIGGLEQYF. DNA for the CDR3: TGTGCCTGGACCATAGGAGGGCTCGAGCAGTACTTC.

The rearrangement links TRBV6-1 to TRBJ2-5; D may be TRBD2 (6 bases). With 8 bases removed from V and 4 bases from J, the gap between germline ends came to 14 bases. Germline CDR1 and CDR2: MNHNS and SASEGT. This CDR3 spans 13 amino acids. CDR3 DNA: TGTGCCAGCCTGGACCGGGGGAGAGAGACCCAGTACTTC. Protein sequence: CASLDRGRETQYF.

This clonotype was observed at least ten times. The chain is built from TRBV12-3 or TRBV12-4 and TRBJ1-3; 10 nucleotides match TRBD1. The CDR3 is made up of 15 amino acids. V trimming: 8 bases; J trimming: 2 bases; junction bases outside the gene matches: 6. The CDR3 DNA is TGTGCCAGCCTTGACAGGGGGCGTCCTGGAAACACCATATATTTT. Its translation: CASLDRGRPGNTIYF.

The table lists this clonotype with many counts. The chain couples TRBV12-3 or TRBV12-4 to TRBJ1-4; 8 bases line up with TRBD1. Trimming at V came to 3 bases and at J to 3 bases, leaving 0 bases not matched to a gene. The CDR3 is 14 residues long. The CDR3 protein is CASSLTGANEKLFF. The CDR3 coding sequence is TGTGCCAGCAGTTTGACAGGGGCTAATGAAAAACTGTTTTTT.

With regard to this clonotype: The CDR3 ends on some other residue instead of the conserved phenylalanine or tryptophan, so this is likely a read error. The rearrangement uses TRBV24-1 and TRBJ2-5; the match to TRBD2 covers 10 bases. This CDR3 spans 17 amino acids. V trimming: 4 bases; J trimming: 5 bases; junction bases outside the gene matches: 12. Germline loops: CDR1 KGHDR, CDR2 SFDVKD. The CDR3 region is CATSDPTEAGGRETQYL. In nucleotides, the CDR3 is TGTGCCACCAGTGACCCCACTGAAGCGGGGGGGCGCGAGACCCAGTACCTC.

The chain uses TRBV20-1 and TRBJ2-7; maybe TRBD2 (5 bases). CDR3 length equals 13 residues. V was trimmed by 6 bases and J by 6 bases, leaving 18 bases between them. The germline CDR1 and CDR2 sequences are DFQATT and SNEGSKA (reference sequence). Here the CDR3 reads CSAIWSSSFEQYF. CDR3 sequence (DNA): TGCAGTGCAATCTGGTCTAGCAGCTTCGAGCAGTACTTC.

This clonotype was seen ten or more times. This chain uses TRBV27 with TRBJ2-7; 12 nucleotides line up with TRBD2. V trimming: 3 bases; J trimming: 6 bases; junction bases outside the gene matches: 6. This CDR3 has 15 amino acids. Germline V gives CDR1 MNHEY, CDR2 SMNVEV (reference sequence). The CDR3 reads CASSLRGLAGSEQYF. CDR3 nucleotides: TGTGCCAGCAGTTTGAGGGGACTAGCGGGCTCCGAGCAGTACTTC.

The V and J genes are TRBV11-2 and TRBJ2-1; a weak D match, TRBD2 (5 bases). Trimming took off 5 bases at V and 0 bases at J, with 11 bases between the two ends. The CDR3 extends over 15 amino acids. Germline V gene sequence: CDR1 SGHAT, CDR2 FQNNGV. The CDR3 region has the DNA TGTGCCAGCAGCAAAATGGGAGTCTCCTACAATGAGCAGTTCTTC. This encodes CASSKMGVSYNEQFF. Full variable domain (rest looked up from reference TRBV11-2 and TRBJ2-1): EAGVAQSPRYKIIEKRQSVAFWCNPISGHATLYWYQQILGQGPKLLIQFQNNGVVDDSQLPKDRFSAERLKGVDSTLKIQPAKLEDSAVYLCASSKMGVSYNEQFFGPGTRLTVL.

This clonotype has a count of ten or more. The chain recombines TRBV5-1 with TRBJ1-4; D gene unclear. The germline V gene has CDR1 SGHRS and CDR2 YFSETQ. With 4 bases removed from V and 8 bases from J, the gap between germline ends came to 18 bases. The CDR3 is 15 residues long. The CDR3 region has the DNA TGCGCCAGCAGCCGTCGGGGAATTCTCGGGGAAAAACTGTTTTTT. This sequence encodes CASSRRGILGEKLFF.

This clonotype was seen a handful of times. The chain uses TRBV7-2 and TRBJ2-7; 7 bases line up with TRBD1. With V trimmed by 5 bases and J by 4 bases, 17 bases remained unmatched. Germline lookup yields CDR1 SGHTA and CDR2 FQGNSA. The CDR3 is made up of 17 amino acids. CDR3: CASSPFGLRQGSYEQYF. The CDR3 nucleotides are TGTGCCAGCAGCCCGTTTGGACTGAGACAGGGATCTTACGAGCAGTACTTC.

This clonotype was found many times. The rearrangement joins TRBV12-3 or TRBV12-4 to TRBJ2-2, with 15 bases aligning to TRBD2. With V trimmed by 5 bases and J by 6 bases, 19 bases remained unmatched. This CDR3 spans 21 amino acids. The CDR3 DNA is TGTGCCAGCAGTCCCACCCGTAGGGGACTAGCGGGGGGTTCGTTCTCCGGGGAGCTGTTTTTT. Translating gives CASSPTRRGLAGGSFSGELFF.

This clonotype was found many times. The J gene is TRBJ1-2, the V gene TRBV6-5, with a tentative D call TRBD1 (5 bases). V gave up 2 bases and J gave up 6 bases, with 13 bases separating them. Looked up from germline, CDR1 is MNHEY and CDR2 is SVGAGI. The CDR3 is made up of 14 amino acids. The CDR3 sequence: CASSYRAGDDGYTF. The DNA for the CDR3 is TGTGCCAGCAGTTACAGGGCCGGGGACGATGGCTACACCTTC.